Described below is a single T cell receptor (beta chain) sequence and its context. Its target is not known. A read error may account for a junction end that differs from germline. This sample was taken from a study of PD-1 blockade in classical Hodgkin lymphoma. The germline V gene has CDR1 SGHVS and CDR2 FQNEAQ. The CDR3 is made up of 15 amino acids. Data came from immunoSEQ multiplex PCR; TCRdb stores just in-frame clones and leaves some out. The table has around 15,000 clones, around 86% seen once. Time point meaning: cycle 4 day 1 (C4D1), after more than five weeks of nivolumab. Every one of the patients relapsed after autologous stem cell transplantation (brentuximab vedotin exposure was variable). After thawing, PBMCs were subjected to magnetic negative selection to isolate CD8+ T cells. Study results and limitations: The study found that TCR diversity rose significantly by C4D1 in CD4+ but not CD8+ cells. Complete responders started with a diversity level that resembled newly diagnosed patients at baseline.

The chain carries TRBV7-8 and TRBJ2-3; a weak D match, TRBD2 (5 bases). The source is a human donor with classical Hodgkin lymphoma. The sequences come from CD8+ T cells from blood, collected before the fourth cycle of nivolumab. In DNA, the CDR3 is TGTGCCAGCAGCCGTAGCAGTTCTAGCACAGATACGCAGTGTTTT. Translated: CASSRSSSSTDTQCF.